These T cell receptor beta chains were read from a single sample in a study of T-cell reconstitution after alpha-beta-depleted transplantation in children. TCRdb re-analysed the PCR reads in MiXCR, keeping a single row per CDR3 protein. The data contain a few hundred thousand distinct CDR3 sequences, under 15% of them singletons. The sequencing used PBMCs from the stem cell graft donor, collected from the stem cell graft. These receptors came from a human donor who donated a stem cell graft to a child with combined immunodeficiency. Both conserved end residues are part of each CDR3. A D gene is named only where the DNA matches it firmly. Clone size is stated in some rows and not others, as once, few, many or a class when expanded.

abundance	d_gene	v_gene	j_gene	CDR3aa	CDR3nt
few	-	TRBV7-3	TRBJ1-1	CASSLQPRSPEAFF	TGTGCCAGCAGCTTACAACCCAGGAGCCCTGAAGCTTTCTTT
many	TRBD2	TRBV5-1	TRBJ2-3	CASSGTGGSTDTQYF	TGCGCCAGCAGTGGTACGGGGGGGAGCACAGATACGCAGTATTTT
few	-	TRBV4-2	TRBJ2-5	CASSQDPTLGSETQYF	TGTGCCAGCAGCCAAGATCCGACTTTGGGATCAGAGACCCAGTACTTC
-	TRBD2	TRBV4-2	TRBJ2-1	CASSQERGAGNEQFF	TGTGCCAGCAGCCAGGAGCGGGGGGCCGGGAATGAGCAGTTCTTC
few	-	TRBV10-3	TRBJ2-3	CAIRGPADTQYF	TGTGCCATCAGAGGACCAGCCGATACGCAGTATTTT
few	TRBD1	TRBV29-1	TRBJ2-3	CSVATGTGSPDTQYF	TGCAGCGTAGCCACCGGGACAGGAAGCCCAGATACGCAGTATTTT
many	TRBD1	TRBV6-1	TRBJ2-7	CASSELTGGIYEQYF	TGTGCCAGCAGTGAGCTGACAGGGGGCATCTACGAGCAGTACTTC
many	TRBD2	TRBV29-1	TRBJ2-1	CSGQLAGGPDGEQFF	TGCAGCGGTCAACTAGCGGGAGGCCCGGATGGTGAGCAGTTCTTC
many	TRBD2	TRBV20-1	TRBJ2-7	CSASGTSGFLYEQYF	TGCAGTGCTTCCGGGACTAGCGGGTTTCTCTACGAGCAGTACTTC
-	-	TRBV7-9	TRBJ2-1	CASSLGGFGASYNEQFF	TGTGCCAGCAGCTTGGGCGGGTTTGGGGCCTCCTACAATGAGCAGTTCTTC
many	-	TRBV12-3/TRBV12-4	TRBJ1-1	CASSFTGDTEAFF	TGTGCCAGCAGTTTTACGGGGGACACTGAAGCTTTCTTT
-	TRBD2	TRBV5-5	TRBJ2-1	CASSLEGGRYNEQFF	TGTGCCAGCAGCTTGGAAGGCGGGAGGTACAATGAGCAGTTCTTC
-	-	TRBV15	TRBJ2-7	CATSREIWTRGAKREQYF	TGTGCCACCAGCAGAGAAATTTGGACCCGGGGGGCTAAACGCGAGCAGTACTTC
-	-	TRBV7-8	TRBJ2-1	CAGTPSGAWGEQFF	TGTGCCGGCACTCCGAGCGGTGCTTGGGGTGAGCAGTTCTTC
once	TRBD2	TRBV11-2	TRBJ2-1	CASSLVPNPTGGSSYNEQFF	TGTGCCAGCAGCTTAGTCCCGAACCCCACGGGGGGGAGCTCCTACAATGAGCAGTTCTTC
-	TRBD2	TRBV6-2/TRBV6-3	TRBJ2-1	CASGSQRGGYNEQFF	TGTGCCAGCGGATCCCAGCGGGGCGGCTACAATGAGCAGTTCTTC
few	-	TRBV7-8	TRBJ1-1	CASSPQGMTEAFF	TGTGCCAGCAGCCCCCAGGGGATGACTGAAGCTTTCTTT